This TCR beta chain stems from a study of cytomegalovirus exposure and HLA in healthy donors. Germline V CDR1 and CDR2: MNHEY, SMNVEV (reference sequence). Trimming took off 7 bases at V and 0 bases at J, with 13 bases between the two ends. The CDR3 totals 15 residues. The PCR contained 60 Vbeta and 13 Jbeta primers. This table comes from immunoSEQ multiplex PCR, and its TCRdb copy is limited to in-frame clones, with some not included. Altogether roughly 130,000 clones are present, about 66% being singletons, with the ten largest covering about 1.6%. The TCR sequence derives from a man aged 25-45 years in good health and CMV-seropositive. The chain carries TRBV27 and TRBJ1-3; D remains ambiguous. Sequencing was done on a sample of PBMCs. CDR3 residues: CASTEARLSGNTIYF. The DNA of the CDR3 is TGTGCCAGCACGGAGGCGCGCCTCTCTGGAAACACCATATATTTT.